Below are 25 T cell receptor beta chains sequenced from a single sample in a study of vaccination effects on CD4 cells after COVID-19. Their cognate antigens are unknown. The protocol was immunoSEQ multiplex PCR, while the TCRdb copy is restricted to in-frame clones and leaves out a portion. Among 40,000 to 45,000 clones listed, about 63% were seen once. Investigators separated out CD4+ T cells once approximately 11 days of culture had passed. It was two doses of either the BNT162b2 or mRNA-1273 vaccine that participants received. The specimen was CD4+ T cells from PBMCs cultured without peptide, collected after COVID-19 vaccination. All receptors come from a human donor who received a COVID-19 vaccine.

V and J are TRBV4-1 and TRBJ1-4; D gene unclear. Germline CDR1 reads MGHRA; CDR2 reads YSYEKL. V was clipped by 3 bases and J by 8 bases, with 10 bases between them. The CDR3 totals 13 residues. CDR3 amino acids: CASSQVAGEKLFF. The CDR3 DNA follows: TGCGCCAGCAGCCAGGTCGCGGGGGAAAAACTGTTTTTT.

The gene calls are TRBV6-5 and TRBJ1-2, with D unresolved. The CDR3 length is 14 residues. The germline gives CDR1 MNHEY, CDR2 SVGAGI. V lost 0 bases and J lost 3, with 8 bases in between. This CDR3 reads CASSYSNFDYGYTF. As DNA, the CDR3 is TGTGCCAGCAGTTACTCGAACTTTGACTATGGCTACACCTTC.

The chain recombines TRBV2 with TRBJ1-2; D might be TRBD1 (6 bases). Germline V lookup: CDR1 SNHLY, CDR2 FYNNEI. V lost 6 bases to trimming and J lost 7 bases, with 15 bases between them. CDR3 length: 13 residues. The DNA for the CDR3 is TGTGCCAGCAGAGGTACAGGGAGCGGTGGCTACACCTTC. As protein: CASRGTGSGGYTF.

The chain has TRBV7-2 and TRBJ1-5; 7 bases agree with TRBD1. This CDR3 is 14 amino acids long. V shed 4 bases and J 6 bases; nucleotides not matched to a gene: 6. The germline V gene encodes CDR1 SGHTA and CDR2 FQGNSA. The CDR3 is CASSSRGLSQPQHF. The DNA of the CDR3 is TGTGCCAGCAGCTCAAGGGGGCTAAGTCAGCCCCAGCATTTT.

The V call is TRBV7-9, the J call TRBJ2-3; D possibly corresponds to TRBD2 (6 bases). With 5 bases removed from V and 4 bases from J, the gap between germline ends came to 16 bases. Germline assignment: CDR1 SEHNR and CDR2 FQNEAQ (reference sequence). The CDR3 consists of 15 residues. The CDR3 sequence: CASSVSSGVADTQYF. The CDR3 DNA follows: TGTGCCAGCAGCGTATCGTCGGGGGTTGCAGATACGCAGTATTTT.

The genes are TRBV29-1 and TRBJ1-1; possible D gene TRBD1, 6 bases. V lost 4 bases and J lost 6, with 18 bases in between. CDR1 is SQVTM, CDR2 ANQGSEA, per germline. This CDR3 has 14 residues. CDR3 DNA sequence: TGCAGCGTTGCTAGTCCTGGGGGGCGCGCTGAAGCTTTCTTT. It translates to CSVASPGGRAEAFF.

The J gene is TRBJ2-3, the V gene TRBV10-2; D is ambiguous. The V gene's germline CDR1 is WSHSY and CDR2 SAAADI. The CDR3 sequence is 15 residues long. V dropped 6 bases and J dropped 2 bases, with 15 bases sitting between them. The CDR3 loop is CASRPSPALTDTQYF. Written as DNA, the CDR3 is TGCGCCAGCAGGCCCTCGCCAGCCCTCACAGATACGCAGTATTTT.

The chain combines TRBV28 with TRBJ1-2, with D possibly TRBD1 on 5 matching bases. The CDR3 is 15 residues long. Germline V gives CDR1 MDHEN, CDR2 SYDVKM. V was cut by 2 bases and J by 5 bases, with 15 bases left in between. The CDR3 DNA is TGTGCCAGCAGTTTACTAGGCAGGGTTAATTATGGCTACACCTTC. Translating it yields CASSLLGRVNYGYTF.

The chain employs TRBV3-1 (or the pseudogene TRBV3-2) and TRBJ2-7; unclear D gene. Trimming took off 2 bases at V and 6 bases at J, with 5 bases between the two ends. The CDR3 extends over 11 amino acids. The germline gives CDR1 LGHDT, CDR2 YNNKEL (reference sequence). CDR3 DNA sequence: TGTGCCAGCAGCCAAAGAAGCGAGCAGTACTTC. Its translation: CASSQRSEQYF.

CDR3 loop: CASRSRTENSEQYF. DNA of the CDR3: TGTGCCAGTAGATCCCGGACAGAAAACAGCGAGCAGTACTTC. The chain links TRBV19 to TRBJ2-7; TRBD1 is a possible D gene (6 bases). V was trimmed by 6 bases and J by 6 bases, leaving 18 bases between them. The CDR3 runs 14 residues. Looked up from germline, CDR1 is LNHDA and CDR2 is SQIVND (reference sequence).

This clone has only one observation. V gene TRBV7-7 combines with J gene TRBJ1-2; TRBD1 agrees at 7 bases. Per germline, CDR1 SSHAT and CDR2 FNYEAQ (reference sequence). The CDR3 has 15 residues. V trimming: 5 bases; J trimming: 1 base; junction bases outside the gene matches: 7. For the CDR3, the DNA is TGTGCCAGCAGCCCAGGGGGGGCGGATAACTATGGCTACACCTTC. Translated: CASSPGGADNYGYTF.

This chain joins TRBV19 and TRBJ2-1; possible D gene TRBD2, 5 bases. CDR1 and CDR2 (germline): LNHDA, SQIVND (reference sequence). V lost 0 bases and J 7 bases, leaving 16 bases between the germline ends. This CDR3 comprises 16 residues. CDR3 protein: CASSIDSGIRSNEQFF. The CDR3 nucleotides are TGTGCCAGTAGTATAGATTCCGGGATCCGCTCTAATGAGCAGTTCTTC.

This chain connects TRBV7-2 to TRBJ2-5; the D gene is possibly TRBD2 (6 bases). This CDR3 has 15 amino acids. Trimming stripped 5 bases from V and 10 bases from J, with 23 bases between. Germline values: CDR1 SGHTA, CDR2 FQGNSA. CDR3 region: CASSKGGVGSGDQYF. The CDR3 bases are TGTGCCAGCAGCAAAGGAGGCGTAGGATCGGGGGACCAGTACTTC.

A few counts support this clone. The DNA of the CDR3 is TGTGCCACCAGCGGGATTGCCGGGGAGCTGTTTTTT. Its translation: CATSGIAGELFF. The chain combines TRBV24-1 with TRBJ2-2, with D possibly matching TRBD2 (5 bases). Germline V gives CDR1 KGHDR, CDR2 SFDVKD. V dropped 7 bases and J dropped 6 bases, with 8 bases sitting between them. The CDR3 is 12 residues long.

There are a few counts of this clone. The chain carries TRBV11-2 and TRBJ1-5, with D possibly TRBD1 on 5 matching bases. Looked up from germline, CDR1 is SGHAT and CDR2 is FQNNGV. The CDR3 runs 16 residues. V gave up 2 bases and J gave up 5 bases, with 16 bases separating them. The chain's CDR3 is CASSLRSAGGDQPQHF. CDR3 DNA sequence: TGTGCCAGCAGCTTAAGATCGGCGGGGGGGGATCAGCCCCAGCATTTT.

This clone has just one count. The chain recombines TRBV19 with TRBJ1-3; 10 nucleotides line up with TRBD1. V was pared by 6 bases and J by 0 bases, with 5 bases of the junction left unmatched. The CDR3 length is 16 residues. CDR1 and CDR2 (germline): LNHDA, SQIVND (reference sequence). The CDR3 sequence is CASSPGQGFSGNTIYF. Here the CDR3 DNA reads TGTGCCAGTAGCCCGGGACAGGGGTTCTCTGGAAACACCATATATTTT.

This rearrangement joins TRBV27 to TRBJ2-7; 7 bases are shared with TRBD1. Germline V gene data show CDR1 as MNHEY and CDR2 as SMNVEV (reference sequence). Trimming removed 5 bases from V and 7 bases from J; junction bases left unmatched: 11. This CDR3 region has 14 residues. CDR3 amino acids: CASSQGTEPLEQYF. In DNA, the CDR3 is TGTGCCAGCAGTCAGGGGACAGAGCCCCTAGAGCAGTACTTC.

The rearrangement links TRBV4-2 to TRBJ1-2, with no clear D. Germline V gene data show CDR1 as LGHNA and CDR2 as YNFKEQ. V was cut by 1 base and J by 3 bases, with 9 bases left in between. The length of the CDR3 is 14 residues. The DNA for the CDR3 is TGTGCCAGCAGCCAAGGGCCTCTCCACTATGGCTACACCTTC. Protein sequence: CASSQGPLHYGYTF.

This CDR3 is CASSLGGLVSTDTQYF. CDR3 DNA: TGTGCCAGCAGCTTGGGGGGACTAGTTAGCACAGATACGCAGTATTTT. The chain couples TRBV13 to TRBJ2-3; 8 nucleotides agree with TRBD2. There are 16 residues in the CDR3. CDR1 PRHDT and CDR2 FYEKMQ come from the germline V gene (reference sequence). V gave up 3 bases and J gave up 0 bases; unmatched junction bases: 5. Looking up the rest from reference TRBV13 and TRBJ2-3 gives the full variable domain: AAGVIQSPRHLIKEKRETATLKCYPIPRHDTVYWYQQGPGQDPQFLISFYEKMQSDKGSIPDRFSAQQFSDYHSELNMSSLELGDSALYFCASSLGGLVSTDTQYFGPGTRLTVL.

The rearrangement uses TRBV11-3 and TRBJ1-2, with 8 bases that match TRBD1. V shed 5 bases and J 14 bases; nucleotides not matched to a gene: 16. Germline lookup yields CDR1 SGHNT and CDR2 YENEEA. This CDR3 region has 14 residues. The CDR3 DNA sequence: TGTGCCAGCAGCCCCGGACAGGGCAACCGGCGGCGAACCTTC. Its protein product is CASSPGQGNRRRTF.

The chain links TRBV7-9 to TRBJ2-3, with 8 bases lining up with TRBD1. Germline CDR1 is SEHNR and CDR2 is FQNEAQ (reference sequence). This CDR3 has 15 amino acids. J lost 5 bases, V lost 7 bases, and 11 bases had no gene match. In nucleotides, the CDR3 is TGTGCCAGCACCCGGGGGCAGGGGGCAGAAGATACGCAGTATTTT. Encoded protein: CASTRGQGAEDTQYF.

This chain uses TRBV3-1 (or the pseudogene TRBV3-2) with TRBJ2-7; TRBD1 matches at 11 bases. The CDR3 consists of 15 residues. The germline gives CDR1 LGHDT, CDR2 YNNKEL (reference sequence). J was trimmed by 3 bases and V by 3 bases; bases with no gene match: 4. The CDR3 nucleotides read TGTGCCAGCAGCCATACCGGGACAGGGGGCTACGAGCAGTACTTC. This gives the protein CASSHTGTGGYEQYF.

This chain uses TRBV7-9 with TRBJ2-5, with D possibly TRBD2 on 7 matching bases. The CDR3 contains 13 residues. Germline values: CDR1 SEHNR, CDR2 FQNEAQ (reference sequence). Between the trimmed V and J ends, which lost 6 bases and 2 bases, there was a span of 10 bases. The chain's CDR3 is CASSRGGQETQYF. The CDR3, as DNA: TGTGCCAGCAGTAGGGGGGGACAAGAGACCCAGTACTTC. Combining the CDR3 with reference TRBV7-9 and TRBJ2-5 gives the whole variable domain DTGVSQNPRHKITKRGQNVTFRCDPISEHNRLYWYRQTLGQGPEFLTYFQNEAQLEKSRLLSDRFSAERPKGSFSTLEIQRTEQGDSAMYLCASSRGGQETQYFGPGTRLLVL.

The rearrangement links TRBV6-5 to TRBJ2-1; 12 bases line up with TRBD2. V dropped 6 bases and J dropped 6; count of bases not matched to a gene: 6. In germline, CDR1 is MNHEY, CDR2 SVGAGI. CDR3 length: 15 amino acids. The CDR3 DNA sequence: TGTGCCAGCAGACGTCCTAGCGGGGGGGCCAATGAGCAGTTCTTC. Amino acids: CASRRPSGGANEQFF.

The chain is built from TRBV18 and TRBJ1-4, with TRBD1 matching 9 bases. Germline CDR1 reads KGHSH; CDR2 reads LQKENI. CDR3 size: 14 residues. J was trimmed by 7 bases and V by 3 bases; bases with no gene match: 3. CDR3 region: CASSPGQGPEKLFF. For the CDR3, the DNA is TGTGCCAGCTCACCTGGACAGGGGCCTGAAAAACTGTTTTTT.